This passage covers 22 T cell receptor beta chains from one sample sequenced in a study of T-cell memory formation after mild COVID-19. TCRdb re-called the 5' RACE reads with MiXCR, one entry per CDR3 protein. Among around 340,000 distinct CDR3 sequences listed, more than 15% were seen once. Sample: PBMCs or a T cell subset sorted from them (not recorded which). The receptors stem from a man aged 18 to 29 who had mild COVID-19 (a few samples of this study predate the infection). Cell type and time point are not known.

The chain uses TRBV7-9 and TRBJ1-6; TRBD1 is a possible D gene (5 bases). The length of the CDR3 is 15 residues. Trimming took off 5 bases at V and 4 bases at J, with 12 bases between the two ends. Per the germline V gene, CDR1 is SEHNR and CDR2 is FQNEAQ (reference sequence). This CDR3 reads CASSLPAGYNSPLHF. As DNA, the CDR3 is TGTGCCAGCAGCCTACCGGCAGGGTATAATTCACCCCTCCACTTT.

This clonotype has only a few counts. CDR3 amino acids: CASSEEGYGYTF. CDR3 nucleotide sequence: TGTGCCAGCAGCGAAGAGGGCTATGGCTACACCTTC. The gene calls are TRBV7-9 and TRBJ1-2; D remains ambiguous. V dropped 5 bases and J dropped 4 bases, with 8 bases sitting between them. Germline loops: CDR1 SEHNR, CDR2 FQNEAQ (reference sequence). The CDR3 consists of 12 residues.

This clonotype was detected only a few times. The V call is TRBV7-9, the J call TRBJ2-2, with 7 bases that match TRBD2. Germline CDR1 is SEHNR and CDR2 is FQNEAQ (reference sequence). The V and J ends lost 5 bases and 3 bases, in that order; junction bases with no gene match: 12. The CDR3 is 17 residues long. CDR3 DNA: TGTGCCAGCAGCCCCAGGGAGGGGTCTTACCACACCGGGGAGCTGTTTTTT. Protein: CASSPREGSYHTGELFF.

This chain joins TRBV7-9 and TRBJ2-5, with 8 bases aligning to TRBD1. Per germline, CDR1 SEHNR and CDR2 FQNEAQ (reference sequence). The CDR3 has 15 residues. Trimming took 7 bases from V and 4 from J; bases not matched to a gene: 11. In DNA, the CDR3 is TGTGCCAGCATCAGGGGACAGGTCAATCGAGAGACCCAGTACTTC. This codes for CASIRGQVNRETQYF.

This clonotype was observed a handful of times. The rearrangement joins TRBV6-2 or TRBV6-3 to TRBJ1-5; unclear D gene. Trimming took off 2 bases at V and 9 bases at J, with 8 bases between the two ends. Germline CDR1 and CDR2: MNHEY and SVGEGT. CDR3 length equals 12 residues. CDR3 region: CASSYSNAPQHF. For the CDR3, the DNA is TGTGCCAGCAGTTACAGCAACGCGCCCCAGCATTTT.

This clonotype was counted a few times. The chain carries TRBV7-2 and TRBJ1-2; D may be TRBD1 (6 bases). The V gene lost 0 bases and the J gene lost 7 bases, with 15 bases spanning the gap. The CDR3 covers 15 residues. Germline V gene sequence: CDR1 SGHTA, CDR2 FQGNSA. The CDR3 loop reads CASSLAGGPLSGYTF. The CDR3 bases are TGTGCCAGCAGCTTAGCGGGGGGCCCCCTAAGTGGCTACACCTTC.

This clonotype turned up a few times. This chain uses TRBV20-1 with TRBJ1-5; possibly TRBD1 for D (5 bases). Germline assignment: CDR1 DFQATT and CDR2 SNEGSKA (reference sequence). The V end lost 5 bases, the J end lost 3 bases, and 14 bases lay between the germline ends. This CDR3 is 14 amino acids long. CDR3 nucleotides: TGCAGTGCTCGTGAACACGGGGCCAATCAGCCCCAGCATTTT. Its protein product is CSAREHGANQPQHF.

The chain joins TRBV19 to TRBJ1-1; D possibly corresponds to TRBD1 (6 bases). The CDR3 runs 13 residues. CDR1 is LNHDA and CDR2 is SQIVND in the germline V gene (reference sequence). The V end lost 3 bases, the J end lost 9 bases, and 14 bases lay between the germline ends. This CDR3 is CASSIGGLPKAFF. The DNA of the CDR3 is TGTGCCAGTAGTATCGGGGGGCTTCCGAAAGCTTTCTTT.

The table lists this clonotype with a few counts. The chain carries TRBV9 and TRBJ2-1, with D tentatively TRBD1 or TRBD2 (7 bases each). CDR3 length: 15 amino acids. The V end was cut by 4 bases, the J end by 4 bases, with 15 bases between. Germline CDR1 reads SGDLS; CDR2 reads YYNGEE. The CDR3 DNA reads as TGTGCCAGCAGCCCAGGGGGGGTGGGTTACAATGAGCAGTTCTTC. It specifies CASSPGGVGYNEQFF.

This clonotype was found a few times. The chain has TRBV18 and TRBJ1-4, with 8 bases identical to TRBD1. Germline V gene lookup returns CDR1 KGHSH and CDR2 LQKENI. The CDR3 is 14 residues long. Unmatched junction bases numbered 8, after V lost 4 bases and J lost 10 bases. This chain's CDR3 is CASSQGTGTGKLFF. DNA of the CDR3: TGTGCCAGCTCACAAGGGACAGGCACAGGAAAACTGTTTTTT.

This clonotype was seen a handful of times. This chain joins TRBV25-1 and TRBJ1-1; no reliable D call. The CDR3 length is 15 residues. Germline V gene data show CDR1 as MGHDK and CDR2 as SYGVNS. Trimming stripped 1 base from V and 0 bases from J, with 9 bases between. The CDR3 sequence is CASSELGRMNTEAFF. DNA for the CDR3: TGTGCCAGCAGTGAATTAGGACGGATGAACACTGAAGCTTTCTTT.

This clonotype was seen at least ten times. This rearrangement joins TRBV12-3 or TRBV12-4 to TRBJ2-7; D gene unclear. The V end lost 6 bases, the J end lost 4 bases, and 7 bases lay between the germline ends. The CDR3 contains 11 residues. CDR3 coding DNA: TGTGCCAGCAGCTCCCTTTACGAGCAGTACTTC. Translating it yields CASSSLYEQYF.

In its sample, this clonotype was seen a few times. The chain couples TRBV7-2 to TRBJ1-6; unclear D gene. The germline CDR1 and CDR2 sequences are SGHTA and FQGNSA. The length of the CDR3 is 17 residues. V was cut by 4 bases and J by 7 bases, with 20 bases left in between. CDR3 region: CASSSTPIVRPNSPLHF. Here the CDR3 DNA reads TGTGCCAGCAGCTCAACCCCCATCGTACGCCCGAATTCACCCCTCCACTTT.

This clonotype was detected a few times. This chain uses TRBV20-1 with TRBJ2-5, with 8 bases aligning to TRBD1. Germline trimming cut 4 bases from V and 0 bases from J; bases unmatched to any gene: 1. The CDR3 is 13 amino acids. Germline V CDR1 and CDR2: DFQATT, SNEGSKA (reference sequence). DNA for the CDR3: TGCAGTGCTACGGGACAGGACCAAGAGACCCAGTACTTC. Amino acid sequence: CSATGQDQETQYF.

This clonotype turned up a few times. V and J are TRBV7-2 and TRBJ1-3; possibly TRBD1 for D (5 bases). The CDR3 runs 13 residues. The V end was cut by 4 bases, the J end by 5 bases, with 9 bases between. CDR1 is SGHTA, CDR2 FQGNSA, per germline. The CDR3 region is CASSSGRRNTIYF. The CDR3 DNA is TGTGCCAGCAGCTCGGGACGGAGAAACACCATATATTTT.

This clonotype was seen a few times. The chain links TRBV5-1 to TRBJ2-5; TRBD2 aligns across 11 bases. Unmatched junction bases numbered 5, after V lost 5 bases and J lost 2 bases. The CDR3 totals 15 residues. The germline V gene has CDR1 SGHRS and CDR2 YFSETQ. The CDR3 loop reads CASSTLAGGQETQYF. The CDR3, as DNA: TGCGCCAGCAGTACCCTAGCGGGGGGTCAAGAGACCCAGTACTTC.

With regard to this clonotype: Lacking the conserved final phenylalanine or tryptophan, this CDR3 likely reflects a read error. The rearrangement links TRBV7-2 to TRBJ1-1; D might be TRBD1 (6 bases). Germline V gene data show CDR1 as SGHTA and CDR2 as FQGNSA. V lost 5 bases to trimming and J lost 4 bases, with 11 bases between them. The CDR3 runs 13 residues. In nucleotides, the CDR3 is TGTGCCAGCAGCCTAAGACAGGCCACTGAAGCTTTCCTT. It yields the protein CASSLRQATEAFL.

This clonotype was counted only a few times. The rearrangement joins TRBV6-5 to TRBJ2-3; D may be TRBD1 (5 bases). Germline CDR1 MNHEY, CDR2 SVGAGI. V was shortened by 6 bases and J by 3 bases, with 10 bases between the two germline ends. This CDR3 has 13 residues. The DNA for the CDR3 is TGTGCCAGCAGGGTGACAGATACAGATACGCAGTATTTT. It is translated as CASRVTDTDTQYF.

This clonotype was detected only a few times. CDR3 in DNA: TGTGCCACCAGCAGAGATCCAGCGGGAGAGCAGTTCTTC. It encodes CATSRDPAGEQFF. The J gene is TRBJ2-1, the V gene TRBV15, with 7 bases matching TRBD2. V lost 0 bases and J lost 10; bases outside the gene matches: 3. The CDR3 has 13 amino acids. CDR1 is LNHNV and CDR2 is YYDKDF in the germline V gene (reference sequence).

At least ten counts were recorded for this clonotype. The chain is built from TRBV24-1 and TRBJ2-2; D may correspond to TRBD1 or TRBD2 (5 bases each). CDR1 and CDR2 (germline): KGHDR, SFDVKD. Trimming removed 0 bases from V and 3 bases from J, with 7 bases in between. The CDR3 has 15 amino acids. Here the CDR3 reads CATSDLGGDTGELFF. CDR3 sequence (DNA): TGTGCCACCAGTGATTTGGGGGGAGACACCGGGGAGCTGTTTTTT.

Ten or more counts support this clonotype. This sequence joins TRBV3-1 and TRBJ2-3; D perhaps matches TRBD1 (5 bases). V was shortened by 4 bases and J by 1 base, with 15 bases between the two germline ends. From germline, CDR1 is LGHDT and CDR2 YNNKEL (reference sequence). This CDR3 comprises 16 residues. CDR3 sequence reads: CASSPPPTRGTDTQYF. Written as DNA, the CDR3 is TGTGCCAGCAGCCCCCCCCCTACCAGGGGCACAGATACGCAGTATTTT.

The rearrangement links TRBV7-2 to TRBJ1-4, with D possibly TRBD1 on 5 matching bases. The V and J ends lost 6 bases and 8 bases respectively, with 16 bases between them. The CDR3 consists of 14 residues. Germline V gives CDR1 SGHTA, CDR2 FQGNSA. CDR3 amino acids: CASSRDVKREKLFF. The DNA of the CDR3 is TGTGCCAGCAGTAGGGACGTTAAAAGGGAAAAACTGTTTTTT. Variable domain in full (rest from reference TRBV7-2 and TRBJ1-4): GAGVSQSPSNKVTEKGKDVELRCDPISGHTALYWYRQSLGQGLEFLIYFQGNSAPDKSGLPSDRFSAERTGGSVSTLTIQRTQQEDSAVYLCASSRDVKREKLFFGSGTQLSVL.